Listed below are T cell receptor beta chains from one sample, sequenced in a study of T cell responses to AZD1222 COVID-19 vaccine. This table comes from immunoSEQ multiplex PCR, and its TCRdb copy is limited to in-frame clones, with some not included. The sample shows some 120,000 clones, about nine tenths of them seen only once. Sequenced here: peripheral blood, sampled on day 0 of AZD1222 vaccination. These receptors were collected from an adult in good health. CDR3s include the opening cysteine and the closing phenylalanine or tryptophan. The order of the fields is V gene, clone size, J gene, D gene, CDR3 DNA, CDR3 protein. The D gene is left open where the match is weak. Part of the rows lack a size; the others show once, few, many or a class for expanded clones.

TRBV3-1/TRBV3-2	-	TRBJ1-1	-	TGTGCCAGTAGACAGTTTAACACTGAAGCTTTCTTT	CASRQFNTEAFF
TRBV4-2	-	TRBJ1-1	-	TGTGCCAGCAGCCAAAGTTTCGGGGGCGGATCGAACACTGAAGCTTTCTTT	CASSQSFGGGSNTEAFF
TRBV5-8	-	TRBJ1-5	-	TGTGCCAGCAGCCACGGCCGTTGGGATCAGCCCCAGCATTTT	CASSHGRWDQPQHF
TRBV10-2	-	TRBJ1-5	TRBD1	TGCGCCAGCAGTGAGACGGACAGGGCGGGTCATCAGCCCCAGCATTTT	CASSETDRAGHQPQHF
TRBV18	-	TRBJ2-2	-	TGTGCCAGCTCAACCCCCCCATACGGGGTATCCCAAAAGATCGGGGAGCTGTTTTTT	CASSTPPYGVSQKIGELFF
TRBV10-2	-	TRBJ2-7	TRBD2	TGCGCCAGCAGTACCACTAGCGGGAGGGCCGGGCAGTACTTC	CASSTTSGRAGQYF
TRBV11-2	-	TRBJ1-4	-	TGTGCCAGCAGCGCAACAGTAACTAATGAAAAACTGTTTTTT	CASSATVTNEKLFF
TRBV6-5	once	TRBJ1-5	-	TGTGCCAGCAGTTACCGGCTCGATCAGCCCCAGCATTTT	CASSYRLDQPQHF
TRBV6-2/TRBV6-3	-	TRBJ2-1	-	TGTGCCAGCAGTTACGGGCTATTAGGGCAGTTCTTC	CASSYGLLGQFF
TRBV12-3/TRBV12-4	-	TRBJ1-4	-	TGTGCCAGCAGTCAATCAGGCCCAGAAAAACTGTTTTTT	CASSQSGPEKLFF